The 22 T cell receptor beta chains listed next were all sequenced from one sample in a study of monozygotic twins with inflammatory bowel disease. Each CDR3 protein gets one entry in TCRdb, which reprocessed the 5' RACE reads and gives no DNA. This sample's clone table lists about 300,000 distinct CDR3 sequences. The sequencing input was blood. All receptors come from a human donor with ulcerative colitis or Crohn's disease, or a healthy co-twin of an affected twin (not recorded which).

The V call is TRBV18, the J call TRBJ2-7; TCRdb calls TRBD2, which cannot be checked without DNA. The CDR3 runs 12 residues. The germline gives CDR1 KGHSH, CDR2 LQKENI. CDR3 sequence: CASSPGLYEQYF.

The chain employs TRBV5-6 and TRBJ1-1; TCRdb proposes TRBD1, but this gene call is untestable without DNA. CDR1 SGHDT and CDR2 YYEEEE come from the germline V gene. The CDR3 covers 15 residues. This chain's CDR3 is CASSPRTGEGTEAFF.

This rearrangement joins TRBV9 to TRBJ2-3. In germline, CDR1 is SGDLS, CDR2 YYNGEE. This CDR3 has 16 amino acids. The chain's CDR3 is CASSVASTTIRDTQYF.

CDR3 in amino acids: CASRLSGGEGTQYF. The chain is built from TRBV3-1 and TRBJ2-3; the D gene TCRdb calls, TRBD2, cannot be checked with no DNA. This CDR3 is 14 amino acids long. The V gene's germline CDR1 is LGHDT and CDR2 YNNKEL (reference sequence).

The J gene is TRBJ1-2, the V gene TRBV18. The CDR3 length is 13 residues. Germline CDR1 and CDR2: KGHSH and LQKENI. CDR3: CASSPPGSYGYTF. Together with reference TRBV18 and TRBJ1-2, the CDR3 gives the full variable domain: NAGVMQNPRHLVRRRGQEARLRCSPMKGHSHVYWYRQLPEEGLKFMVYLQKENIIDESGMPKERFSAEFPKEGPSILRIQQVVRGDSAAYFCASSPPGSYGYTFGSGTRLTVV.

This sequence joins TRBV10-3 and TRBJ2-6; no DNA is available, so the TRBD1 call from TCRdb remains unchecked. Looked up from germline, CDR1 is ENHRY and CDR2 is SYGVKD. CDR3 length equals 15 residues. CDR3 protein: CAISGQLSGANVLTF.

The rearrangement links TRBV7-8 to TRBJ2-2; absent DNA, TCRdb's TRBD1 call cannot be checked. The CDR3 length is 16 residues. Germline V CDR1 and CDR2: SGHVS, FQNEAQ. CDR3 region: CASSRTEVENTGELFF. Together with reference TRBV7-8 and TRBJ2-2, the CDR3 gives the full variable domain: GAGVSQSPRYKVAKRGQDVALRCDPISGHVSLFWYQQALGQGPEFLTYFQNEAQLDKSGLPSDRFFAERPEGSVSTLKIQRTQQEDSAVYLCASSRTEVENTGELFFGEGSRLTVL.

This chain connects TRBV6-1 to TRBJ2-1; TCRdb proposes TRBD1, but this gene call is untestable without DNA. The CDR3 has 17 amino acids. Germline CDR1 MNHNS, CDR2 SASEGT. CDR3 residues: CASSGGTGTVRGYEQFF.

The chain joins TRBV28 to TRBJ1-6; TCRdb names TRBD1, which stays unverified in the absence of DNA. Germline lookup yields CDR1 MDHEN and CDR2 SYDVKM. The CDR3 is made up of 15 amino acids. The CDR3 sequence: CAIHIGGWVDSPLHF.

This rearrangement joins TRBV29-1 to TRBJ1-5; the TCRdb call, TRBD1, lacks DNA for checking. From germline, CDR1 is SQVTM and CDR2 ANQGSEA. The length of the CDR3 is 12 residues. CDR3 sequence reads: CSARWGREPQHF.

The chain couples TRBV5-1 to TRBJ2-2; TCRdb proposes TRBD1, but this gene call is untestable without DNA. The CDR3 extends over 16 amino acids. Germline CDR1 and CDR2: SGHRS and YFSETQ. Here the CDR3 reads CASSLEGTENTGELFF.

V usage is TRBV12-3 or TRBV12-4 and J usage is TRBJ1-5; the TRBD1 assignment by TCRdb is unverifiable without DNA. This CDR3 has 14 residues. The CDR3 sequence: CASSFRSGTQPQHF.

The V gene is TRBV24-1, the J gene TRBJ1-5; checking the TCRdb D call of TRBD1 is not possible without DNA. This CDR3 spans 15 amino acids. Germline CDR1 reads KGHDR; CDR2 reads SFDVKD. CDR3 sequence: CATSDWTDSNQPQHF.

The gene calls are TRBV9 and TRBJ2-1; TCRdb indicates TRBD2, and absent DNA this call remains unverified. Germline CDR1 is SGDLS and CDR2 is YYNGEE. The CDR3 runs 12 residues. CDR3 sequence: CASSLSGIEQFF.

The genes are TRBV19 and TRBJ2-7; with no DNA, the TCRdb D assignment of TRBD1 cannot be verified. The CDR3 is 16 amino acids. Germline V gene sequence: CDR1 LNHDA, CDR2 SQIVND (reference sequence). The CDR3 loop reads CASSIQAGPRGGEQYF. The complete variable domain, with remaining parts taken from reference TRBV19 and TRBJ2-7, reads DGGITQSPKYLFRKEGQNVTLSCEQNLNHDAMYWYRQDPGQGLRLIYYSQIVNDFQKGDIAEGYSVSREKKESFPLTVTSAQKNPTAFYLCASSIQAGPRGGEQYFGPGTRLTVT.

V and J are TRBV20-1 and TRBJ1-5; TCRdb gives TRBD1 as the D gene, but with no DNA this cannot be confirmed. CDR3 length: 15 amino acids. The germline CDR1 and CDR2 sequences are DFQATT and SNEGSKA (reference sequence). CDR3 sequence reads: CSARATGQPNQPQHF.

The chain couples TRBV6-2 or TRBV6-3 to TRBJ1-2; TCRdb reports TRBD1, a call that lacks DNA to check it against. This CDR3 has 14 amino acids. The germline V gene encodes CDR1 MNHEY and CDR2 SVGEGT. CDR3 sequence: CASSLQGRRYGYTF.

The genes are TRBV12-3 or TRBV12-4 and TRBJ2-7; there is no DNA to check the TCRdb D call of TRBD2. The CDR3 has 14 residues. The CDR3: CASSILAGDYEQYF.

J is TRBJ1-1 and V is TRBV12-3 or TRBV12-4; the D call from TCRdb, TRBD1, cannot be confirmed without DNA. The CDR3 has 13 residues. CDR3 region: CASSSQQGREAFF.

The chain recombines TRBV5-6 with TRBJ2-2; checking the TCRdb D call of TRBD1 is not possible without DNA. The CDR3 loop spans 16 amino acids. Germline V gene lookup returns CDR1 SGHDT and CDR2 YYEEEE. The CDR3 reads CASSPADREYTGELFF.

The chain combines TRBV6-2 or TRBV6-3 with TRBJ2-2. Germline CDR1 and CDR2: MNHEY and SVGEGT. The CDR3 runs to 12 residues. This chain's CDR3 is CASSNTGTRLFF.

The V gene is TRBV4-2, the J gene TRBJ1-1; the D gene TCRdb calls, TRBD1, cannot be checked with no DNA. Germline V gene data show CDR1 as LGHNA and CDR2 as YNFKEQ. CDR3 length: 16 residues. CDR3 protein: CASSPRTGVADTEAFF.